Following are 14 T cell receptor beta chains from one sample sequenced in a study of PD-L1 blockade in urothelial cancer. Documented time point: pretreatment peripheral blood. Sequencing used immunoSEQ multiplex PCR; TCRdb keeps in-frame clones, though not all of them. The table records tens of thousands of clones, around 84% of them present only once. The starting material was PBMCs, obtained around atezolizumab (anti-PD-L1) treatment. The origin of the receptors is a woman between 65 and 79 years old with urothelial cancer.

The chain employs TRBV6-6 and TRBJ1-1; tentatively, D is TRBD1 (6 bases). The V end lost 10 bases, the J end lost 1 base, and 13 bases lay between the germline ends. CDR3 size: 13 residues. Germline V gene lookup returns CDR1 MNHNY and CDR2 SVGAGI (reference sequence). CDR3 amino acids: CATTGQSNTEAFF. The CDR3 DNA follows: TGTGCCACCACAGGACAGTCGAACACTGAAGCTTTCTTT.

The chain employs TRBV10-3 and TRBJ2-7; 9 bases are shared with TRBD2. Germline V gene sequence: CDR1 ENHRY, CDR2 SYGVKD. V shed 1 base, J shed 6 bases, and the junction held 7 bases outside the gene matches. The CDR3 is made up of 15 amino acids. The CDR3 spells CAISELTSGIFEQYF. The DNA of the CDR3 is TGTGCCATCAGTGAGTTGACTAGCGGTATCTTCGAGCAGTACTTC.

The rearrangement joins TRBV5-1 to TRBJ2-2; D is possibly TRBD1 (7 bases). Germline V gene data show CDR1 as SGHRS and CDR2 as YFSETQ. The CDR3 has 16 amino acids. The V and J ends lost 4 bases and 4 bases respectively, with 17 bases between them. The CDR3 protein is CASSPSTGEVTGELFF. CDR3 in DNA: TGCGCCAGCAGCCCCAGTACAGGGGAGGTCACCGGGGAGCTGTTTTTT.

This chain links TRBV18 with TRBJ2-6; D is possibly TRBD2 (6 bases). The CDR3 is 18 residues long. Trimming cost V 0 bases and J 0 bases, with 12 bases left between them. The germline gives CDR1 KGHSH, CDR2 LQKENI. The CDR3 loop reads CASSPPIADTSGANVLTF. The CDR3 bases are TGTGCCAGCTCACCACCGATAGCGGACACCTCTGGGGCCAACGTCCTGACTTTC.

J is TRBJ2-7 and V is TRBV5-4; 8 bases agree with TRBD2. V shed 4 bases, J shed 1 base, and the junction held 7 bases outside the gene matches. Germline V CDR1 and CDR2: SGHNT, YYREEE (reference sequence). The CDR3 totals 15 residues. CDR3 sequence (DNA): TGTGCCAGCAGCCCCGGACTAGCCTTTTCCTACGAGCAGTACTTC. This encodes CASSPGLAFSYEQYF. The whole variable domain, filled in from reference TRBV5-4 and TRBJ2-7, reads ETGVTQSPTHLIKTRGQQVTLRCSSQSGHNTVSWYQQALGQGPQFIFQYYREEENGRGNFPPRFSGLQFPNYSSELNVNALELDDSALYLCASSPGLAFSYEQYFGPGTRLTVT.

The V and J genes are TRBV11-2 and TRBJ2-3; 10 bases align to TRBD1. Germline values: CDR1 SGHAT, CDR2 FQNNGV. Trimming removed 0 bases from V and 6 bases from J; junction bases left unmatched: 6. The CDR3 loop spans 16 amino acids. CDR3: CASSLDSDRGLDTQYF. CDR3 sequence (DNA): TGTGCCAGCAGCTTAGATTCGGACAGGGGGTTGGATACGCAGTATTTT.

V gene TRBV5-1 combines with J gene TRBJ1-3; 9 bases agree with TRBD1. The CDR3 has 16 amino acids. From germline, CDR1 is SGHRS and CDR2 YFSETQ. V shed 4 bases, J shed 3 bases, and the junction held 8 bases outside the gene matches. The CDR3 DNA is TGCGCCAGCAGCGACCCGAGACAGGGGGTTGGAAACACCATATATTTT. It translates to CASSDPRQGVGNTIYF.

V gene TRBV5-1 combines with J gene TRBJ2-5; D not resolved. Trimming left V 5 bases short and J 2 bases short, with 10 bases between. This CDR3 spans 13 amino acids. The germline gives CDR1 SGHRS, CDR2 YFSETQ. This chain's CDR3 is CASRRGWQETQYF. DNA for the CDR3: TGCGCCAGCAGGAGAGGCTGGCAAGAGACCCAGTACTTC.

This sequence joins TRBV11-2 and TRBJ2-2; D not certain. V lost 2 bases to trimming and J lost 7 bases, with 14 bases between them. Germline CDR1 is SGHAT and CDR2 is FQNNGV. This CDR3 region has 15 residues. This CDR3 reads CASSLSSPLYGELFF. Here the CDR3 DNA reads TGTGCCAGCAGCTTAAGCTCGCCGCTCTACGGGGAGCTGTTTTTT.

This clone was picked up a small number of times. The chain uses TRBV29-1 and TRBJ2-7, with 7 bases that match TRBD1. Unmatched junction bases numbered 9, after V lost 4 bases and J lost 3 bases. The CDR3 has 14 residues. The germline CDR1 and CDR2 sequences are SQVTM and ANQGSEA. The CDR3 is CSVGGTGAYYEQYF. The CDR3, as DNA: TGCAGCGTTGGTGGAACAGGGGCCTACTACGAGCAGTACTTC.

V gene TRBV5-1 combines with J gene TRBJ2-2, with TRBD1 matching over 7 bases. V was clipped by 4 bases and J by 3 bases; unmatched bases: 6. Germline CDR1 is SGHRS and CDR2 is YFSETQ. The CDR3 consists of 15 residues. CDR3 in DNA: TGCGCCAGCAGCCTTAGACAGGGTCACACCGGGGAGCTGTTTTTT. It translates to CASSLRQGHTGELFF.

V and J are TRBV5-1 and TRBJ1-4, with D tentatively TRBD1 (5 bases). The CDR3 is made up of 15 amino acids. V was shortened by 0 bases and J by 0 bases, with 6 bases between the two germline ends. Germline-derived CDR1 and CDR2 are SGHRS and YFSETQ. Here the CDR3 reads CASSLGRATNEKLFF. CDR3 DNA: TGCGCCAGCAGCTTGGGCAGGGCAACTAATGAAAAACTGTTTTTT.

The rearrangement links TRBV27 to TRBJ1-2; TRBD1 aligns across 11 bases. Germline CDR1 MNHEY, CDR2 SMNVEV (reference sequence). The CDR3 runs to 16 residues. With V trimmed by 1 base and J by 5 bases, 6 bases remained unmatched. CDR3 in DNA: TGTGCCAGCAGTTTATTCGGACAGGGGGCTCGGTATGGCTACACCTTC. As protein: CASSLFGQGARYGYTF.

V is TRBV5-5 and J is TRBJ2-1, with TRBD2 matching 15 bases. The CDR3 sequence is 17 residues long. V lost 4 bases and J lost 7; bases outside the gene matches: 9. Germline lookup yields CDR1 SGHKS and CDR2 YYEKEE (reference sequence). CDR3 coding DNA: TGTGCCAGCAGCAAGGGACTAGCGGGAGGTTCTGGGAATGAGCAGTTCTTC. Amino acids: CASSKGLAGGSGNEQFF.